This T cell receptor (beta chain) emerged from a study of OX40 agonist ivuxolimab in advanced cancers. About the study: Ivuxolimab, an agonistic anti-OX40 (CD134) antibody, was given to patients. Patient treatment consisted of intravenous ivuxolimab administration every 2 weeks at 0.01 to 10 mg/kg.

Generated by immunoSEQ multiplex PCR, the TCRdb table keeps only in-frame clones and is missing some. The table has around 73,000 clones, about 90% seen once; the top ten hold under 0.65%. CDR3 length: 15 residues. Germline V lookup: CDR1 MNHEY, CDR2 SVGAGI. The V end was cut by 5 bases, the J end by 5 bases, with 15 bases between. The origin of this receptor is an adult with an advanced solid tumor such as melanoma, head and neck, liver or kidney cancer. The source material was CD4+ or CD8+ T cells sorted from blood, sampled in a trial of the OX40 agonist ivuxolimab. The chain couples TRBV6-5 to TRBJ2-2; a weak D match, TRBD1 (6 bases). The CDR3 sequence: CASSPSGTMTGELFF. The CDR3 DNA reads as TGTGCCAGCAGTCCCTCCGGGACAATGACCGGGGAGCTGTTTTTT.